This TCR beta chain was sequenced during a study of blood T cell repertoires in COVID-19. Profiling relied on immunoSEQ multiplex PCR, and the TCRdb table lists in-frame clones only, not all of them. The sample lists about 220,000 clones; roughly 84% were seen once. Deletions cut 5 bases from V and 1 base from J, with 8 bases between. CDR3 length: 13 amino acids. In germline, CDR1 is MNHEY, CDR2 SVGEGT. This chain uses TRBV6-2 or TRBV6-3 with TRBJ1-1; D is unresolved. The receptor was derived from an elderly woman with acute or convalescent COVID-19. The sequenced material came from peripheral blood. CDR3: CASSGQKNTEAFF. CDR3 nucleotide sequence: TGTGCCAGCAGTGGTCAGAAGAACACTGAAGCTTTCTTT.